A single sample gave rise to the 15 T cell receptor beta chains below, sequenced in a study of OX40 agonist ivuxolimab in advanced cancers. This table comes from immunoSEQ multiplex PCR, and its TCRdb copy is limited to in-frame clones, with some not included. The data hold about 73,000 clones, with under 95% observed a single time. This material consisted of CD4+ or CD8+ T cells sorted from blood, taken in a trial of the OX40 agonist ivuxolimab. The receptor source for this set is an adult with an advanced solid tumor such as melanoma, head and neck, liver or kidney cancer.

The genes are TRBV30 and TRBJ2-7, with TRBD2 matching over 7 bases. Germline CDR1 GTSNPN, CDR2 SVGIG (reference sequence). V dropped 1 base and J dropped 3; count of bases not matched to a gene: 3. The CDR3 covers 13 residues. CDR3 residues: CAWSAGGVYEQYF. The DNA of the CDR3 is TGTGCCTGGAGTGCGGGGGGAGTCTACGAGCAGTACTTC.

The chain is built from TRBV11-2 and TRBJ2-5, with D maybe TRBD2 (6 bases). V shed 5 bases and J shed 7 bases, with 23 bases lying between them. Germline V gene sequence: CDR1 SGHAT, CDR2 FQNNGV. The CDR3 spans 16 residues. CDR3 protein: CASSPNSWEEVVTQYF. The DNA of the CDR3 is TGTGCCAGCAGCCCCAATTCCTGGGAGGAAGTAGTGACCCAGTACTTC.

This clone came up once. This chain connects TRBV5-1 to TRBJ2-5; 8 bases agree with TRBD2. The CDR3 spans 14 residues. The junction had 7 bases not matched to a gene; V was cut back by 4 bases and J by 5 bases. The germline V gene encodes CDR1 SGHRS and CDR2 YFSETQ. The CDR3 is CASSGSGLGETQYF. CDR3 DNA: TGCGCCAGCAGCGGCTCGGGACTAGGGGAGACCCAGTACTTC.

In its sample, this clone was seen once. The chain joins TRBV6-1 to TRBJ2-3, with 11 bases matching TRBD1. The CDR3 sequence is 13 residues long. The V gene's germline CDR1 is MNHNS and CDR2 SASEGT. Germline trimming cut 10 bases from V and 6 bases from J; bases unmatched to any gene: 6. The CDR3 nucleotides are TGTGCCACCCCCGGACAGGGGGCTGATACGCAGTATTTT. It codes for CATPGQGADTQYF.

This chain joins TRBV11-2 and TRBJ2-1; no firm D call. The CDR3 runs 14 residues. Trimming removed 2 bases at V and 1 base at J, with 6 bases between. Germline values: CDR1 SGHAT, CDR2 FQNNGV. CDR3 coding DNA: TGTGCCAGCAGCTTAATCCGTTCCTACAATGAGCAGTTCTTC. Translated: CASSLIRSYNEQFF.

In its sample, this clone was seen a few times. The chain combines TRBV11-3 with TRBJ1-6; TRBD1 matches 7 bases. Trimming at V came to 1 base and at J to 10 bases, leaving 10 bases not matched to a gene. CDR3 length: 16 amino acids. Germline CDR1 is SGHNT and CDR2 is YENEEA. CDR3: CASSLVIGGERSPLHF. The CDR3, as DNA: TGTGCCAGCAGCTTAGTTATAGGGGGCGAACGATCACCCCTCCACTTT.

This chain links TRBV4-3 with TRBJ2-3, with 10 bases fitting TRBD2. The CDR3 extends over 19 amino acids. In germline, CDR1 is LGHNA, CDR2 YSLEER. V lost 0 bases, J lost 5 bases, and 14 bases stayed unmatched. This CDR3 is CASSQESPGLAGEGDTQYF. The CDR3 DNA is TGCGCCAGCAGCCAAGAATCTCCAGGGCTAGCGGGGGAGGGAGATACGCAGTATTTT.

The rearrangement joins TRBV9 to TRBJ2-3; 9 bases are shared with TRBD2. The CDR3 has 16 amino acids. CDR1 is SGDLS and CDR2 is YYNGEE in the germline V gene. V lost 3 bases, J lost 2 bases, and 7 bases stayed unmatched. The CDR3 loop is CASSAIAGEYTDTQYF. Here the CDR3 DNA reads TGTGCCAGCAGCGCTATAGCGGGGGAATACACAGATACGCAGTATTTT.

V usage is TRBV2 and J usage is TRBJ2-3, with a tentative D call TRBD1 (5 bases). This CDR3 spans 14 amino acids. Germline V gives CDR1 SNHLY, CDR2 FYNNEI. V was trimmed by 1 base and J by 3 bases, leaving 8 bases between them. Here the CDR3 reads CASSEGPGTDTQYF. DNA of the CDR3: TGTGCCAGCAGTGAAGGGCCAGGGACAGATACGCAGTATTTT.

J is TRBJ1-2 and V is TRBV19, with 8 bases identical to TRBD1. V gave up 7 bases and J gave up 4 bases; unmatched junction bases: 5. The CDR3 totals 13 residues. Germline CDR1 LNHDA, CDR2 SQIVND (reference sequence). The CDR3 coding sequence is TGTGCCAGTACTTGGACAGGGTCCTATGGCTACACCTTC. This translates into CASTWTGSYGYTF.

The chain employs TRBV11-3 and TRBJ1-6; no definite D call. CDR1 and CDR2 (germline): SGHNT, YENEEA. V was clipped by 3 bases and J by 0 bases, with 12 bases between them. This CDR3 is built from 17 residues. The CDR3 DNA sequence: TGTGCCAGCAGCTTCCGCGACATCGACTCCTATAATTCACCCCTCCACTTT. This sequence encodes CASSFRDIDSYNSPLHF.

The J gene is TRBJ2-1, the V gene TRBV19; 12 bases match TRBD1. With V trimmed by 3 bases and J by 8 bases, 17 bases remained unmatched. The CDR3 has 19 residues. Germline V gene sequence: CDR1 LNHDA, CDR2 SQIVND (reference sequence). The CDR3 is CASSIWGQGASPLTDEQFF. In DNA form, the CDR3 reads TGTGCCAGTAGTATTTGGGGACAGGGGGCGAGTCCCTTAACGGATGAGCAGTTCTTC.

The rearrangement links TRBV15 to TRBJ2-1; TRBD2 agrees at 10 bases. This CDR3 comprises 16 residues. V trimming: 3 bases; J trimming: 6 bases; junction bases outside the gene matches: 8. Germline assignment: CDR1 LNHNV and CDR2 YYDKDF (reference sequence). The CDR3 DNA reads TGTGCCACCAGCAGTATGGGCAGCGGGGGGGCCAATGAGCAGTTCTTC. It encodes CATSSMGSGGANEQFF. Supplemented by reference TRBV15 and TRBJ2-1, the full variable domain reads DAMVIQNPRYQVTQFGKPVTLSCSQTLNHNVMYWYQQKSSQAPKLLFHYYDKDFNNEADTPDNFQSRRPNTSFCFLDIRSPGLGDTAMYLCATSSMGSGGANEQFFGPGTRLTVL.

The rearrangement links TRBV27 to TRBJ2-6; no clear D gene. V lost 5 bases to trimming and J lost 0 bases, with 5 bases between them. Looked up from germline, CDR1 is MNHEY and CDR2 is SMNVEV (reference sequence). The CDR3 totals 14 residues. The CDR3 is CASSPNSGANVLTF. The CDR3 DNA is TGTGCCAGCAGTCCGAACTCTGGGGCCAACGTCCTGACTTTC.

In its sample, this clone was seen once. V and J are TRBV9 and TRBJ2-1; the match to TRBD1 covers 8 bases. The CDR3 sequence is 17 residues long. Germline V CDR1 and CDR2: SGDLS, YYNGEE. V was clipped by 3 bases and J by 8 bases; unmatched bases: 16. The CDR3 protein is CASSDRSDRGPRDEQFF. The CDR3 nucleotides read TGTGCCAGCAGCGACCGATCCGACAGGGGCCCTCGCGATGAGCAGTTCTTC.